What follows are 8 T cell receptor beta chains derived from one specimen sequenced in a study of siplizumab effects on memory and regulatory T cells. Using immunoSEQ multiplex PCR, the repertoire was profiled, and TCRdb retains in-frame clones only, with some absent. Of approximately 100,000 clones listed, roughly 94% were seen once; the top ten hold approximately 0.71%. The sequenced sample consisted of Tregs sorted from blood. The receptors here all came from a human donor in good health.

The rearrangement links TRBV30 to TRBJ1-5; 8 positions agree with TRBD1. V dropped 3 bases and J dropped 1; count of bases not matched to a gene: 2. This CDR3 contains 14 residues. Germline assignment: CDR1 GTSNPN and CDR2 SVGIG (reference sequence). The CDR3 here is CAWRRDRSNQPQHF. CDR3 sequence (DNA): TGTGCCTGGAGGCGGGACAGGAGCAATCAGCCCCAGCATTTT.

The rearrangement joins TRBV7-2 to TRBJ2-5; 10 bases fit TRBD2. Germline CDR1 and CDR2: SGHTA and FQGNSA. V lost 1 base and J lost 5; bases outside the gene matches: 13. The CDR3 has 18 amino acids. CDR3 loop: CASSLDLGASGSGETQYF. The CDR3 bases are TGTGCCAGCAGCTTAGATCTGGGAGCTAGCGGGAGTGGGGAGACCCAGTACTTC.

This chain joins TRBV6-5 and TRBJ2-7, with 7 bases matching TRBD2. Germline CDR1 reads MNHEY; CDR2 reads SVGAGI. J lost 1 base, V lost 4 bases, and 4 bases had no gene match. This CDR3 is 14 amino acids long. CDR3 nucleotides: TGTGCCAGCAGTTCGGGAGGCGGATCCTACGAGCAGTACTTC. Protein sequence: CASSSGGGSYEQYF.

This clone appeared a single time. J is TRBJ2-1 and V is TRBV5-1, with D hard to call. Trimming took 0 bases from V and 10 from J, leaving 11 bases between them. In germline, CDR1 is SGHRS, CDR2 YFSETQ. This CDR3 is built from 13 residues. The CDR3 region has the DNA TGCGCCAGCAGCTTGGCCGCAAGACCGGAGCAGTTCTTC. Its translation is CASSLAARPEQFF.

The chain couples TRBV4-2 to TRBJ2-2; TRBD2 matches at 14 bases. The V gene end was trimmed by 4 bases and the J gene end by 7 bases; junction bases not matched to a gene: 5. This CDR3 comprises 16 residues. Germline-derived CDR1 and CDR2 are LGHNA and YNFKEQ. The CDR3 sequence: CASSPGLAGEVGELFF. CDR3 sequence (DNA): TGTGCCAGCAGCCCGGGACTAGCGGGAGAGGTCGGGGAGCTGTTTTTT.

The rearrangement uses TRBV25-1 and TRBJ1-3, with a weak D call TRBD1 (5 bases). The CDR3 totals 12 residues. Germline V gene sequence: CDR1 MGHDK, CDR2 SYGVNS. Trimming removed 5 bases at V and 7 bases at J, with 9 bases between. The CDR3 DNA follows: TGTGCCAGCAGTTTCGGGGGGAACACCATATATTTT. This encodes CASSFGGNTIYF.

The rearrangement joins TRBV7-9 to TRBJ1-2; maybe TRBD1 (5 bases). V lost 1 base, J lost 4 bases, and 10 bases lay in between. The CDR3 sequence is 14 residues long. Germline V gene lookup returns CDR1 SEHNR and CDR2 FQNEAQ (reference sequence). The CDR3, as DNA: TGTGCCAGCAGCTTAGACGGAGGGGCCTATGGCTACACCTTC. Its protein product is CASSLDGGAYGYTF.

The CDR3, as DNA: TGTGCCAGCACCCGGGGCTATGGCTACACCTTC. It encodes CASTRGYGYTF. The chain employs TRBV6-6 and TRBJ1-2; D not certain. The V gene lost 7 bases and the J gene lost 4 bases, with 7 bases spanning the gap. The CDR3 covers 11 residues. Germline V gene lookup returns CDR1 MNHNY and CDR2 SVGAGI (reference sequence).